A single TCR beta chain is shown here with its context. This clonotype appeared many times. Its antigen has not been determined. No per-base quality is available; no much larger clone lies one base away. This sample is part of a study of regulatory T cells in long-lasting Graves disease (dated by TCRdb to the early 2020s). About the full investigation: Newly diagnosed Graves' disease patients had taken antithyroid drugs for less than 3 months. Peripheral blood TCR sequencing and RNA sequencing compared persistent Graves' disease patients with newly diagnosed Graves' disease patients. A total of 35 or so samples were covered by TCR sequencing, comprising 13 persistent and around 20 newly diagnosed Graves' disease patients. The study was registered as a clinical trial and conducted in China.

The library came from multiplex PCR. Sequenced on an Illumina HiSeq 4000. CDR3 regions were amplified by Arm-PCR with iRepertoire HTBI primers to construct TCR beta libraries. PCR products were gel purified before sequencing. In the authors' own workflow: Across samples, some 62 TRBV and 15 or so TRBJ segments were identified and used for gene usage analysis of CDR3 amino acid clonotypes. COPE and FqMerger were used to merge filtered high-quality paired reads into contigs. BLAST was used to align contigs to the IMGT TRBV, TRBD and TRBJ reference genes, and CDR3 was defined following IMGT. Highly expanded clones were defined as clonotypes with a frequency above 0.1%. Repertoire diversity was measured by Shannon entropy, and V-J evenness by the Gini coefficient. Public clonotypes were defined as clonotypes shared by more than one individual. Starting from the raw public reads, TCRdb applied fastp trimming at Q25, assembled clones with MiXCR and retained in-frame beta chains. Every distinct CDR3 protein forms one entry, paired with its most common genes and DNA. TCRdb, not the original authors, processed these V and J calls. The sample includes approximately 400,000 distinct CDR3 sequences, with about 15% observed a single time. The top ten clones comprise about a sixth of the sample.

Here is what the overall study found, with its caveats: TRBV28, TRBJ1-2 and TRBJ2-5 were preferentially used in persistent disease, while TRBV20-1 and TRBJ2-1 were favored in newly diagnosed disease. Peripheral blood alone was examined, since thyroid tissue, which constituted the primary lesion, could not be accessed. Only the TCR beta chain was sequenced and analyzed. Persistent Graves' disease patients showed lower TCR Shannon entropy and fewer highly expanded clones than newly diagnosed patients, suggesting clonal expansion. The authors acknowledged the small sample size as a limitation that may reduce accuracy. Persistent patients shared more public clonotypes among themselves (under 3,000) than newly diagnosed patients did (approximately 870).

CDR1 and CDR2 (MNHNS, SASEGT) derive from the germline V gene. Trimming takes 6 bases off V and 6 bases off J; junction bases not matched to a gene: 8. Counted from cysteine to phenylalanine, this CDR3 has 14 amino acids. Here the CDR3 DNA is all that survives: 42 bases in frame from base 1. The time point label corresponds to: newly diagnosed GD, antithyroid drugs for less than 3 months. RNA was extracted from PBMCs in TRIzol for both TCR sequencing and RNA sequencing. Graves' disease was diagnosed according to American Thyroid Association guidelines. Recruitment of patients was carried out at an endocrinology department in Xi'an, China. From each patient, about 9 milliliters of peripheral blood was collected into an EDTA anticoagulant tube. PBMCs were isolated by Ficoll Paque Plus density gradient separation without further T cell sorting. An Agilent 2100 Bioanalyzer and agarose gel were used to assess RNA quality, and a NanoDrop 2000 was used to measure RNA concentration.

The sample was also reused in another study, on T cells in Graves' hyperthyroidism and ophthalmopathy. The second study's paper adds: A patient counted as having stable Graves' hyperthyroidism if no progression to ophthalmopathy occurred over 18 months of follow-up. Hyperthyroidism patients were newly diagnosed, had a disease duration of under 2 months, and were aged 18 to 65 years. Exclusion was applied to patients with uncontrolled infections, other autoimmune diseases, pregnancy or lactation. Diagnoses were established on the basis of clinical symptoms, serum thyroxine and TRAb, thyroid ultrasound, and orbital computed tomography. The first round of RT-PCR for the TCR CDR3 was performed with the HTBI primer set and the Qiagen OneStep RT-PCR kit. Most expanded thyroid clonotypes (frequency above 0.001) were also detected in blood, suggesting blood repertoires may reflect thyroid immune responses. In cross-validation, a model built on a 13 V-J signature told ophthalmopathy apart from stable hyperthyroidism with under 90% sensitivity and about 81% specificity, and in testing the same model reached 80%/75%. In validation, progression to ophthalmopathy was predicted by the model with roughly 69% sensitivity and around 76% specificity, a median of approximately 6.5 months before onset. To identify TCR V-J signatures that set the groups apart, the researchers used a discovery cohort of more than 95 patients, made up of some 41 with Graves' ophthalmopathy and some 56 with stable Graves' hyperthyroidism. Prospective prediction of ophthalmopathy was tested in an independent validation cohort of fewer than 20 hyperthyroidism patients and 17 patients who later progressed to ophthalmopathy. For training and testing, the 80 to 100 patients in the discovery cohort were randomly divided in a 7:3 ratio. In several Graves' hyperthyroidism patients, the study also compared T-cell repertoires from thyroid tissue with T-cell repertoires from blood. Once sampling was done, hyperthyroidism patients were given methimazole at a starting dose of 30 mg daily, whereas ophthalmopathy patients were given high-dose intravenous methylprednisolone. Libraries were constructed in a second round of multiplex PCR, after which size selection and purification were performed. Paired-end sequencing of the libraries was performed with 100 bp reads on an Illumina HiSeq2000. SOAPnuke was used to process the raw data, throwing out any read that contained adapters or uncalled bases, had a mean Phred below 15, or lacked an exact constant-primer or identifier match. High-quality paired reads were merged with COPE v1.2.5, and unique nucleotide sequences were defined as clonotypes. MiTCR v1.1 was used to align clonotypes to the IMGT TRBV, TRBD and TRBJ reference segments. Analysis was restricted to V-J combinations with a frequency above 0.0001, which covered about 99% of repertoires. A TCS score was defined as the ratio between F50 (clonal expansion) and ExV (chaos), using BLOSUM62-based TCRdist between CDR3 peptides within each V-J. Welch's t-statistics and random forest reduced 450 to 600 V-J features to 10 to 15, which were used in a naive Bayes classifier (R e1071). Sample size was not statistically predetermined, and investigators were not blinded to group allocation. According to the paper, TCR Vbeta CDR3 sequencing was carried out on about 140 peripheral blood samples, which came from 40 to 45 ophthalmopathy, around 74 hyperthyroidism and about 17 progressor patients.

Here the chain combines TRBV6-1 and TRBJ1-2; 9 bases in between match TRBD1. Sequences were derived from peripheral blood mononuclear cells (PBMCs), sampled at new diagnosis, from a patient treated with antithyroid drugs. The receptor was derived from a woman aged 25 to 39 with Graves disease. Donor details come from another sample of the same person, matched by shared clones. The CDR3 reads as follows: CASRPRQGVDGYTF. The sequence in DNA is TGTGCCAGCAGACCCCGACAGGGGGTGGATGGCTACACCTTC.